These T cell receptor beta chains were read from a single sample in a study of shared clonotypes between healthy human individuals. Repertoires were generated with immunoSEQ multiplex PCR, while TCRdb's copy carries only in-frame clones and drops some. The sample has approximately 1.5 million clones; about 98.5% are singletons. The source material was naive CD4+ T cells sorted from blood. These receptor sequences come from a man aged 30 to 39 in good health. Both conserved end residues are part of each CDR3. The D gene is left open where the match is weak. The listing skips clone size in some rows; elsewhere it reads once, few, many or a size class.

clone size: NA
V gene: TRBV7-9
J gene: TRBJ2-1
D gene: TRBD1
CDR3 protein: CASSLAVGTANEQFF
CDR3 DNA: TGTGCCAGCAGCCTGGCGGTCGGGACAGCTAATGAGCAGTTCTTC

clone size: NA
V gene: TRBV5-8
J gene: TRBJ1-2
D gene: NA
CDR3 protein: CASSFGGFDGGYTF
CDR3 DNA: TGTGCCAGCAGCTTTGGAGGGTTTGATGGTGGCTACACCTTC

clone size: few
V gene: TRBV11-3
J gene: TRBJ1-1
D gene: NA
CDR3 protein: CASSRFPDTEAFF
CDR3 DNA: TGTGCCAGCAGCCGATTCCCAGACACTGAAGCTTTCTTT

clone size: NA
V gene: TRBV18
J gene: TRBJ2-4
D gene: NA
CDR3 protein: CASSPGGSIAKNIQYF
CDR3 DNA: TGTGCCAGCTCACCAGGCGGCTCTATAGCCAAAAACATTCAGTACTTC

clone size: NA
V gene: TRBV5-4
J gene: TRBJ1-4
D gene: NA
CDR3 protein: CARVRELLEKLFF
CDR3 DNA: TGTGCCAGAGTCCGGGAGCTGCTTGAAAAACTGTTTTTT

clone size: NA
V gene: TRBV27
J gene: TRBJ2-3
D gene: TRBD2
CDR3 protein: CASSLAVFTDTQYF
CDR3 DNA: TGTGCCAGTAGCCTAGCGGTTTTCACAGATACGCAGTATTTT

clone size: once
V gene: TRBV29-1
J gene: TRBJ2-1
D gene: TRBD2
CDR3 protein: CSVTGLAGWGYNEQFF
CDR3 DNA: TGCAGCGTAACCGGACTAGCGGGATGGGGGTACAATGAGCAGTTCTTC

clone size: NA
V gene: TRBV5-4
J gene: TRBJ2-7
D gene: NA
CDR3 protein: CASSYGSAGIYEQYF
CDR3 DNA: TGTGCCAGCAGCTACGGGTCCGCCGGGATATACGAGCAGTACTTC

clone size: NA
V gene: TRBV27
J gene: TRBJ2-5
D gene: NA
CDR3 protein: CASSLGYQETQYF
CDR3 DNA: TGTGCCAGCAGTTTGGGATACCAAGAGACCCAGTACTTC

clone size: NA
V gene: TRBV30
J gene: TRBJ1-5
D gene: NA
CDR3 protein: CAWSVSSGIGQPQHF
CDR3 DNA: TGTGCCTGGAGTGTAAGTTCGGGGATTGGTCAGCCCCAGCATTTT

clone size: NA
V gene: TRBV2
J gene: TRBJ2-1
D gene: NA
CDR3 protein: CARAGGTYNEQFF
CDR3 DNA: TGTGCCAGGGCTGGGGGTACTTACAATGAGCAGTTCTTC

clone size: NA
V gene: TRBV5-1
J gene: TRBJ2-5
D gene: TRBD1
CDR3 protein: CASGRDRRGQETQYF
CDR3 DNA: TGCGCCAGCGGAAGGGACAGGCGAGGCCAAGAGACCCAGTACTTC